Listed here are 32 T cell receptor beta chains from one sample, sequenced in a study of cytomegalovirus exposure and HLA in healthy donors. Primers included in the PCR were 60 Vbeta and 13 Jbeta primers. Clones were read by immunoSEQ multiplex PCR, and TCRdb kept only the in-frame ones, dropping some. This sample has some 140,000 clones, with roughly 76% found just once. Sequencing was carried out using PBMCs. The origin of the receptors is a woman in her forties in good health and CMV-seronegative.

This chain joins TRBV9 and TRBJ2-2; 8 nucleotides match TRBD1. This CDR3 has 16 amino acids. Germline CDR1 reads SGDLS; CDR2 reads YYNGEE. The ends lost 0 bases at V and 3 bases at J; junction bases unmatched: 4. CDR3 residues: CASSVGLGQDTGELFF. The CDR3 DNA reads TGTGCCAGCAGCGTAGGTCTGGGACAGGACACCGGGGAGCTGTTTTTT.

The V call is TRBV9, the J call TRBJ2-3; 9 nucleotides match TRBD1. The V gene end was trimmed by 4 bases and the J gene end by 7 bases; junction bases not matched to a gene: 10. In germline, CDR1 is SGDLS, CDR2 YYNGEE. This CDR3 comprises 15 residues. The CDR3 sequence is CASSHGDRETHTQYF. In DNA form, the CDR3 reads TGTGCCAGCAGCCACGGGGACAGGGAAACCCATACGCAGTATTTT.

This clone was counted once. The rearrangement uses TRBV28 and TRBJ2-1; D is perhaps TRBD2 (5 bases). V shed 8 bases and J shed 7 bases, with 9 bases lying between them. The CDR3 covers 11 residues. The V gene's germline CDR1 is MDHEN and CDR2 SYDVKM. CDR3 in DNA: TGTGCCAGCGGGAGTCGGAATGAGCAGTTCTTC. It specifies CASGSRNEQFF.

As regards this clone: Other DNA variants within this sample encode the same CDR3. The chain recombines TRBV7-6 with TRBJ1-1; no reliable D call. The CDR3 totals 13 residues. CDR1 is SGHVS and CDR2 is FNYEAQ in the germline V gene. V lost 1 base, J lost 1 base, and 4 bases lay in between. This chain's CDR3 is CASSLGANTEAFF. CDR3 sequence (DNA): TGTGCCAGCAGCTTAGGAGCGAACACTGAAGCTTTCTTT.

This sequence joins TRBV5-4 and TRBJ1-2, with TRBD1 matching over 8 bases. In germline, CDR1 is SGHNT, CDR2 YYREEE (reference sequence). V gave up 1 base and J gave up 2 bases; unmatched junction bases: 4. The length of the CDR3 is 15 residues. This chain's CDR3 is CASSLPDRENYGYTF. The CDR3 nucleotides read TGTGCCAGCAGCTTGCCGGACAGGGAAAACTATGGCTACACCTTC.

This chain joins TRBV5-1 and TRBJ1-2; tentative D call: TRBD1 (6 bases). This CDR3 is 15 amino acids long. V gave up 2 bases and J gave up 6 bases, with 17 bases separating them. Germline CDR1 SGHRS, CDR2 YFSETQ. DNA for the CDR3: TGCGCCAGCAGCTTCGGACAGCCCCCCGATGATGGCTACACCTTC. Its protein product is CASSFGQPPDDGYTF. Full variable domain (outside the CDR3, taken from reference TRBV5-1 and TRBJ1-2): KAGVTQTPRYLIKTRGQQVTLSCSPISGHRSVSWYQQTPGQGLQFLFEYFSETQRNKGNFPGRFSGRQFSNSRSEMNVSTLELGDSALYLCASSFGQPPDDGYTFGSGTRLTVV.

J is TRBJ2-5 and V is TRBV18; 7 bases fit TRBD1. The ends lost 2 bases at V and 4 bases at J; junction bases unmatched: 7. The CDR3 sequence is 15 residues long. From germline, CDR1 is KGHSH and CDR2 LQKENI. CDR3 in amino acids: CASSPTDRALETQYF. CDR3 nucleotides: TGTGCCAGCTCACCAACCGACAGGGCCCTAGAGACCCAGTACTTC.

The chain joins TRBV5-4 to TRBJ1-2; 10 nucleotides match TRBD1. The CDR3 extends over 16 amino acids. The J segment lost 5 bases and the V segment lost 2 bases, leaving 9 bases of the junction unmatched. The V gene's germline CDR1 is SGHNT and CDR2 YYREEE (reference sequence). The CDR3 DNA reads TGTGCCAGCAGCTTTGACAGGGGGCGGGACTTATATGGCTACACCTTC. It yields the protein CASSFDRGRDLYGYTF.

V gene TRBV18 combines with J gene TRBJ1-5; 7 bases are a match to TRBD1. This CDR3 has 14 residues. CDR1 and CDR2 (germline): KGHSH, LQKENI. Trimming took 3 bases from V and 7 from J; bases not matched to a gene: 6. The CDR3 sequence: CASSPAGGRQPQHF. CDR3 nucleotide sequence: TGTGCCAGCTCACCTGCAGGGGGGCGACAGCCCCAGCATTTT. The full variable domain, completed using reference TRBV18 and TRBJ1-5, is NAGVMQNPRHLVRRRGQEARLRCSPMKGHSHVYWYRQLPEEGLKFMVYLQKENIIDESGMPKERFSAEFPKEGPSILRIQQVVRGDSAAYFCASSPAGGRQPQHFGDGTRLSIL.

The chain links TRBV15 to TRBJ2-6, with 8 positions matching TRBD1. CDR1 and CDR2 from the germline V gene are LNHNV and YYDKDF (reference sequence). The CDR3 contains 16 residues. V gave up 3 bases and J gave up 2 bases; unmatched junction bases: 3. The CDR3 reads CATSSTTGAGANVLTF. CDR3 bases: TGTGCCACCAGCAGCACGACAGGGGCTGGGGCCAACGTCCTGACTTTC.

V and J are TRBV4-1 and TRBJ2-5; D perhaps matches TRBD1 (5 bases). V lost 3 bases and J 0 bases, leaving 14 bases between the germline ends. The CDR3 spans 16 residues. Germline CDR1 MGHRA, CDR2 YSYEKL. The CDR3 spells CASSQHPPRDQETQYF. In DNA, the CDR3 is TGCGCCAGCAGCCAGCACCCCCCCAGGGACCAAGAGACCCAGTACTTC.

The chain is built from TRBV7-6 and TRBJ1-2, with 10 bases aligning to TRBD1. CDR1 is SGHVS, CDR2 FNYEAQ, per germline. CDR3 length: 16 amino acids. V trimming: 4 bases; J trimming: 8 bases; junction bases outside the gene matches: 13. DNA of the CDR3: TGTGCCAGCAGCTCCCGGGTGGCGGGGACAGGGGAAGGCTACACCTTC. Translating it yields CASSSRVAGTGEGYTF.

The chain is built from TRBV7-6 and TRBJ2-5, with 11 bases that match TRBD2. This CDR3 is 15 amino acids long. Germline trimming cut 5 bases from V and 5 bases from J; bases unmatched to any gene: 7. The germline CDR1 and CDR2 sequences are SGHVS and FNYEAQ. The CDR3 is CASSELAGVEETQYF. The CDR3 DNA is TGTGCCAGCAGCGAACTAGCGGGGGTAGAGGAGACCCAGTACTTC.

DNA for the CDR3: TGTGCCACCAGCAGAGACAGGGGCATGGGTTCACCCCTCCACTTT. The encoded protein is CATSRDRGMGSPLHF. This sequence joins TRBV15 and TRBJ1-6; the D gene is possibly TRBD1 (6 bases). The CDR3 is 15 residues long. V lost 0 bases and J lost 9, with 12 bases in between. Looked up from germline, CDR1 is LNHNV and CDR2 is YYDKDF (reference sequence).

This clone appeared a few times. The genes are TRBV4-1 and TRBJ2-1; 10 bases are a match to TRBD1. The CDR3 is 16 amino acids. Germline trimming cut 4 bases from V and 4 bases from J; bases unmatched to any gene: 7. Germline V lookup: CDR1 MGHRA, CDR2 YSYEKL. CDR3 bases: TGCGCCAGCAGCCCGCCTCGACAGGGGGCTTACAATGAGCAGTTCTTC. It is translated as CASSPPRQGAYNEQFF.

V usage is TRBV6-1 and J usage is TRBJ2-4, with D maybe TRBD1 (5 bases). The CDR3 contains 14 residues. V was shortened by 6 bases and J by 7 bases, with 16 bases between the two germline ends. CDR1 is MNHNS, CDR2 SASEGT, per germline. CDR3 coding DNA: TGTGCCAGCAGCGAGCTCAGGGATCAGAACATTCAGTACTTC. The encoded protein is CASSELRDQNIQYF.

The J gene is TRBJ1-2, the V gene TRBV6-1; tentative D call: TRBD1 (6 bases). The germline CDR1 and CDR2 sequences are MNHNS and SASEGT. The CDR3 loop spans 15 amino acids. Trimming took off 6 bases at V and 4 bases at J, with 18 bases between the two ends. The CDR3 loop is CASSPTGSPSYGYTF. CDR3 nucleotide sequence: TGTGCCAGCAGCCCCACAGGGAGTCCTTCCTATGGCTACACCTTC.

This chain uses TRBV28 with TRBJ1-6; TRBD1 matches 9 bases. The V gene end was trimmed by 6 bases and the J gene end by 8 bases; junction bases not matched to a gene: 5. This CDR3 comprises 14 residues. Germline values: CDR1 MDHEN, CDR2 SYDVKM. CDR3 sequence: CASSTGQGHSPLHF. CDR3 sequence (DNA): TGTGCCAGCAGCACGGGACAGGGTCATTCACCCCTCCACTTT.

V gene TRBV9 combines with J gene TRBJ1-4; TRBD1 matches at 8 bases. The length of the CDR3 is 16 residues. In germline, CDR1 is SGDLS, CDR2 YYNGEE. V lost 0 bases, J lost 6 bases, and 7 bases stayed unmatched. The chain's CDR3 is CASSVGTGISYEKLFF. The CDR3 region has the DNA TGTGCCAGCAGCGTAGGGACAGGGATTTCATATGAAAAACTGTTTTTT.

The rearrangement uses TRBV13 and TRBJ2-2; D may be TRBD1 (7 bases). CDR3 length: 16 residues. V shed 5 bases and J shed 2 bases, with 15 bases lying between them. Germline CDR1 PRHDT, CDR2 FYEKMQ (reference sequence). The CDR3: CASSPGGGLNTGELFF. CDR3 nucleotides: TGTGCCAGCAGCCCAGGGGGAGGTTTAAACACCGGGGAGCTGTTTTTT.

This clone appeared a few times. The CDR3 loop reads CASSPEGQGLNEKLFF. The CDR3 DNA follows: TGCGCCAGCAGCCCTGAAGGACAGGGACTTAATGAAAAACTGTTTTTT. V usage is TRBV4-1 and J usage is TRBJ1-4; 8 nucleotides line up with TRBD1. The CDR3 runs to 16 residues. In germline, CDR1 is MGHRA, CDR2 YSYEKL. Trimming removed 4 bases from V and 4 bases from J; junction bases left unmatched: 8.

Only one count was recorded for this clone. The chain has TRBV6-5 and TRBJ2-6; no definite D call. The CDR3 totals 15 residues. The germline gives CDR1 MNHEY, CDR2 SVGAGI. Trimming shortened V by 5 bases and J by 1 base, and 9 bases separated the two germline ends. CDR3 region: CASSRQLSGANVLTF. CDR3 DNA: TGTGCCAGCAGTCGCCAGTTATCTGGGGCCAACGTCCTGACTTTC.

A few counts support this clone. V and J are TRBV4-1 and TRBJ1-2; TRBD1 agrees at 7 bases. Unmatched junction bases numbered 9, after V lost 1 base and J lost 7 bases. The CDR3 has 15 residues. From germline, CDR1 is MGHRA and CDR2 YSYEKL. The CDR3 is CASSQAPQGQGGYTF. The CDR3 DNA sequence: TGCGCCAGCAGCCAAGCCCCACAGGGGCAGGGTGGCTACACCTTC.

CDR3 nucleotide sequence: TGTGCCAGCAGCTTGGAGACAGGGGGATCCTACGAGCAGTACGTC. Encoded protein: CASSLETGGSYEQYV. The genes are TRBV5-5 and TRBJ2-7; 9 bases fit TRBD1. Unmatched junction bases numbered 2, after V lost 0 bases and J lost 1 base. The CDR3 extends over 15 amino acids. Germline V gene sequence: CDR1 SGHKS, CDR2 YYEKEE (reference sequence).

The V and J genes are TRBV7-6 and TRBJ1-4, with D possibly matching TRBD1 (6 bases). The CDR3 has 15 residues. In germline, CDR1 is SGHVS, CDR2 FNYEAQ. V was shortened by 6 bases and J by 7 bases, with 18 bases between the two germline ends. This CDR3 is CASSLGGGVSEKLFF. The DNA of the CDR3 is TGTGCCAGCAGTCTAGGAGGGGGGGTCAGTGAAAAACTGTTTTTT.

The chain recombines TRBV5-1 with TRBJ2-2; TRBD1 aligns across 10 bases. The V and J ends lost 4 bases and 1 base, in that order; junction bases with no gene match: 4. Germline V gene lookup returns CDR1 SGHRS and CDR2 YFSETQ. CDR3 length: 16 amino acids. CDR3 coding DNA: TGCGCCAGCAGCCTCAGGGACAGGGGGAACACCGGGGAGCTGTTTTTT. As protein: CASSLRDRGNTGELFF.

The rearrangement joins TRBV6-1 to TRBJ2-1, with unresolved D. Trimming removed 6 bases from V and 10 bases from J, with 16 bases in between. From germline, CDR1 is MNHNS and CDR2 SASEGT. The CDR3 is 13 amino acids. The CDR3 here is CASSQTTPQEQFF. Here the CDR3 DNA reads TGTGCCAGCAGCCAAACGACCCCACAGGAGCAGTTCTTC.

The genes are TRBV7-9 and TRBJ1-1, with 9 bases identical to TRBD1. The CDR3 has 15 amino acids. CDR1 is SEHNR and CDR2 is FQNEAQ in the germline V gene (reference sequence). V was pared by 1 base and J by 3 bases, with 3 bases of the junction left unmatched. CDR3 DNA: TGTGCCAGCAGCTTAGGACAGGGGGAGGACACTGAAGCTTTCTTT. Amino acid sequence: CASSLGQGEDTEAFF.

The V and J genes are TRBV5-1 and TRBJ1-6; the D is unclear. Between the trimmed V and J ends, which lost 0 bases and 8 bases, there was a span of 15 bases. This CDR3 is 16 amino acids long. CDR1 and CDR2 (germline): SGHRS, YFSETQ. The CDR3 protein is CASSLAGGREYSPLHF. The CDR3 DNA sequence: TGCGCCAGCAGCTTGGCCGGAGGGAGGGAATATTCACCCCTCCACTTT.

This clone was detected a few times. The chain links TRBV6-5 to TRBJ2-7; 7 bases align to TRBD1. Losses at the gene ends were 4 bases for V and 10 bases for J; bases not matched to a gene: 4. CDR1 is MNHEY and CDR2 is SVGAGI in the germline V gene. CDR3 length: 11 amino acids. The CDR3 sequence: CASSSTGEQYF. The CDR3 DNA reads as TGTGCCAGCAGTTCAACAGGGGAACAGTACTTC.

This clone was counted a single time. The chain has TRBV28 and TRBJ1-2; 8 nucleotides agree with TRBD1. CDR3 size: 16 residues. Trimming at V came to 5 bases and at J to 1 base, leaving 9 bases not matched to a gene. The germline CDR1 and CDR2 sequences are MDHEN and SYDVKM. CDR3 nucleotide sequence: TGTGCCAGCAGTCCCTCAGGGGGCCTCCTTAACTATGGCTACACCTTC. Translation gives CASSPSGGLLNYGYTF.

V gene TRBV15 combines with J gene TRBJ1-2, with D maybe TRBD1 (5 bases). Trimming cost V 0 bases and J 2 bases, with 10 bases left between them. Germline CDR1 reads LNHNV; CDR2 reads YYDKDF (reference sequence). This CDR3 comprises 15 residues. The CDR3 sequence: CATSRDATENYGYTF. The CDR3 nucleotides read TGTGCCACCAGCAGAGACGCGACAGAGAACTATGGCTACACCTTC.